This T cell receptor (beta chain) derives from a study of blood T cells in healthy people across ages. Findings and caveats of the study: Versus aged donors, long-lived donors had higher diversity and more naive CD4+ cells. It was held that the diversity estimates obtained from one million T cells were underestimates.

Worth noting for this clonotype: Its antigen remains unknown.

This CDR3 contains 15 residues. The junction had 8 bases not matched to a gene; V was cut back by 6 bases and J by 4 bases. The germline V gene encodes CDR1 SGHTA and CDR2 FQGNSA. Primers used in a second PCR of roughly 7 to 12 cycles were a sample-barcoded 5' primer and a J-beta primer mix. Every molecule of cDNA carried a tag from a template-switch adaptor with 12 random nucleotides. TCRdb re-called the 5' RACE reads with MiXCR, one entry per CDR3 protein. The sample carries 550,000 to 750,000 distinct CDR3 sequences, more than 20% recorded once. The clonotype comes from a man aged 70-80 years in good health. Input material: blood. The chain carries TRBV7-2 and TRBJ2-3; 9 bases map to TRBD1. The CDR3 DNA is TGTGCCAGCAGTTTCATTGGGACAGGGTCAGATACGCAGTATTTT. The encoded protein is CASSFIGTGSDTQYF.